The sequence of this TCR beta chain was determined in a study of blood T cells in healthy people across ages. Study conclusions and caveats: Estimates drawn from one million T cells were deemed to understate diversity.

As for this clonotype: Its antigen is not identified.

This CDR3 has 13 residues. Through a sample-barcoded 5' primer and a J-beta primer mix, a second PCR was run for roughly 6 to 11 cycles. One entry per CDR3 protein results from TCRdb running MiXCR on the 5' RACE reads. This table has 650,000 to 800,000 distinct CDR3 sequences, 40% to 50% appearing once. Sequenced: blood. This sequence originates from a man between 60 and 70 years old in good health. The chain couples TRBV21-1 to TRBJ1-2; the DNA was not compared with TRBD1, the D call given in the table. TRBV21-1 represents a pseudogene. This CDR3 is CASRRGDCPGYTF. The DNA of the CDR3 is TGTGCCAGCAGGAGGGGAGATTGTCCAGGCTACACCTTC.